Listed here are 3 T cell receptor beta chains from one sample, sequenced in a study of blood T cell repertoires in COVID-19 (dated by TCRdb to 2020 to 2022). Library construction relied on the immunoSEQ multiplex PCR assay. TCRdb took over this immuneACCESS table, retaining in-frame rearrangements with V and J assigned. Such tables are incomplete; in checked studies, under half of the missing clones stem from an unresolved V gene, and the remainder is unexplained. The sample yields a few hundred thousand clones; 90% were counted once. The top ten hold roughly 2% of the sample. The sequenced material came from peripheral blood. The receptors stem from a woman aged 55-75 years with COVID-19, enrolled during active disease.

This sequence joins TRBV7-9 and TRBJ1-1; 9 bases are shared with TRBD1. The germline V gene has CDR1 SEHNR and CDR2 FQNEAQ (reference sequence). J was trimmed by 0 bases and V by 4 bases; bases with no gene match: 3. The CDR3 consists of 15 residues. The CDR3 sequence: CASSWGQGMNTEAFF. Written as DNA, the CDR3 is TGTGCCAGCAGCTGGGGACAGGGAATGAACACTGAAGCTTTCTTT.

V and J are TRBV3-1 (or the pseudogene TRBV3-2) and TRBJ1-1; the D gene is possibly TRBD1 (6 bases). Trimming left V 5 bases short and J 4 bases short, with 11 bases between. The CDR3 consists of 13 residues. The germline V gene encodes CDR1 LGHDT and CDR2 YNNKEL (reference sequence). CDR3: CASSNTGSTEAFF. For the CDR3, the DNA is TGTGCCAGCAGCAATACAGGGAGCACTGAAGCTTTCTTT.

The chain uses TRBV29-1 and TRBJ2-2, with 7 bases matching TRBD1. The CDR3 consists of 13 residues. The V gene end was trimmed by 6 bases and the J gene end by 6 bases; junction bases not matched to a gene: 7. CDR1 and CDR2 from the germline V gene are SQVTM and ANQGSEA. The CDR3 region is CSVMGQGAGELFF. CDR3 DNA: TGCAGCGTCATGGGGCAGGGGGCCGGGGAGCTGTTTTTT.